The 6 T cell receptor beta chains below were found in one sample sequenced in a study of blood T cells in healthy people across ages. A J-beta primer mix and a sample-barcoded 5' primer were used in a second PCR of about 7 to 11 cycles. Each CDR3 protein gets one entry after TCRdb re-called the 5' RACE reads with MiXCR. In the table there are about 760,000 distinct CDR3 sequences, approximately 25% of which are singletons. Another study also made use of these data, one on T cells of mothers and their children.

The specimen sequenced was blood. Receptor source: a boy aged 10-17 years in good health.

The V gene is TRBV29-1, the J gene TRBJ2-7; 14 bases map to TRBD2. The CDR3 loop spans 12 amino acids. V gave up 6 bases and J gave up 6 bases; unmatched junction bases: 1. Germline V lookup: CDR1 SQVTM, CDR2 ANQGSEA. In DNA form, the CDR3 reads TGCAGCGTCGGACTAGCGGGAGGCGAGCAGTACTTC. Translation gives CSVGLAGGEQYF.

This clonotype has more than one count but fewer than ten. This chain connects TRBV6-1 to TRBJ2-7, with D perhaps matching TRBD1 (6 bases). CDR3 length equals 14 residues. Trimming stripped 6 bases from V and 3 bases from J, with 15 bases between. CDR1 and CDR2 from the germline V gene are MNHNS and SASEGT. The CDR3 DNA reads as TGTGCCAGCAGAAGGGATGACAGGATCTACGAGCAGTACTTC. This codes for CASRRDDRIYEQYF.

This clonotype occurred a few times. This rearrangement joins TRBV4-2 to TRBJ1-4; maybe TRBD1 (5 bases). The germline gives CDR1 LGHNA, CDR2 YNFKEQ. The CDR3 covers 15 residues. Trimming stripped 5 bases from V and 8 bases from J, with 18 bases between. The CDR3 spells CASSFGAQAGEKLFF. The DNA for the CDR3 is TGTGCCAGCAGCTTCGGGGCCCAGGCCGGGGAAAAACTGTTTTTT.

V usage is TRBV29-1 and J usage is TRBJ2-1; possibly TRBD2 for D (5 bases). The CDR3 is 15 amino acids. Germline values: CDR1 SQVTM, CDR2 ANQGSEA. Trimming shortened V by 0 bases and J by 0 bases, and 9 bases separated the two germline ends. In DNA form, the CDR3 reads TGCAGCGTTGAAGAGTTGGGGAGCTCCTACAATGAGCAGTTCTTC. Protein sequence: CSVEELGSSYNEQFF.

This chain's CDR3 is CSARGGDSLNTEAFF. The CDR3 bases are TGCAGTGCTAGAGGGGGGGACAGCCTGAACACTGAAGCTTTCTTT. The chain combines TRBV20-1 with TRBJ1-1, with 7 bases fitting TRBD1. The CDR3 length is 15 residues. J was trimmed by 0 bases and V by 1 base; bases with no gene match: 5. CDR1 is DFQATT and CDR2 is SNEGSKA in the germline V gene (reference sequence).

V and J are TRBV6-2 or TRBV6-3 and TRBJ2-7; D possibly corresponds to TRBD1 (6 bases). CDR1 and CDR2 from the germline V gene are MNHEY and SVGEGT. This CDR3 comprises 15 residues. The V gene lost 5 bases and the J gene lost 0 bases, with 14 bases spanning the gap. The CDR3 here is CASSLQGISSYEQYF. CDR3 nucleotide sequence: TGTGCCAGCAGTCTACAGGGCATCAGCTCCTACGAGCAGTACTTC.